These 23 T cell receptor beta chains came from one sample sequenced in a study of shared clonotypes between healthy human individuals. The repertoire was sequenced with immunoSEQ multiplex PCR; TCRdb's copy has only in-frame clones and lacks some. The data hold under 130,000 clones, with less than 75% observed a single time. Material for sequencing was memory CD8+ T cells sorted from blood. Sample subset: CD45RO+ cells pooled with CCR7-negative TemRA cells. These receptors were taken from a woman aged 30 to 39 in good health.

This clone was recorded many times. The V gene is TRBV10-3, the J gene TRBJ2-3; 10 bases align to TRBD2. The germline gives CDR1 ENHRY, CDR2 SYGVKD. The CDR3 consists of 20 residues. V was clipped by 4 bases and J by 3 bases; unmatched bases: 19. The CDR3 region has the DNA TGTGCCATCAGTGCGGGTAGCCGGGGAGGCCGAGCGGGAGGGACAGATACGCAGTATTTT. This codes for CAISAGSRGGRAGGTDTQYF.

The V and J genes are TRBV5-6 and TRBJ2-7; the D gene is possibly TRBD1 (6 bases). The CDR3 covers 13 residues. V shed 2 bases and J shed 5 bases, with 11 bases lying between them. CDR1 is SGHDT and CDR2 is YYEEEE in the germline V gene. The CDR3 loop is CASSFQGWDEQYF. The DNA of the CDR3 is TGTGCCAGCAGCTTTCAGGGGTGGGACGAGCAGTACTTC. Full variable domain (missing parts from reference TRBV5-6 and TRBJ2-7): DAGVTQSPTHLIKTRGQQVTLRCSPKSGHDTVSWYQQALGQGPQFIFQYYEEEERQRGNFPDRFSGHQFPNYSSELNVNALLLGDSALYLCASSFQGWDEQYFGPGTRLTVT.

This CDR3 reads CASSFGGQPYEQYF. Written as DNA, the CDR3 is TGCGCCAGCAGCTTCGGGGGACAGCCATACGAGCAGTACTTC. This sequence joins TRBV5-1 and TRBJ2-7; TRBD1 might be the D (7 bases). The CDR3 spans 14 residues. Trimming removed 2 bases from V and 4 bases from J, with 13 bases in between. Germline values: CDR1 SGHRS, CDR2 YFSETQ.

The J gene is TRBJ2-7, the V gene TRBV2; D not certain. CDR1 is SNHLY and CDR2 is FYNNEI in the germline V gene. With 6 bases removed from V and 2 bases from J, the gap between germline ends came to 11 bases. This CDR3 is built from 13 residues. The CDR3 nucleotides read TGTGCCAGCAGCCAAGGTAGAGCCTACGAGCAGTACTTC. This sequence encodes CASSQGRAYEQYF.

The chain links TRBV11-2 to TRBJ2-1, with 7 bases matching TRBD1. The CDR3 has 13 residues. The V and J ends lost 2 bases and 6 bases, in that order; junction bases with no gene match: 1. Germline V gives CDR1 SGHAT, CDR2 FQNNGV. As DNA, the CDR3 is TGTGCCAGCAGCTTAAGGGGGCTCAATGAGCAGTTCTTC. Amino acid sequence: CASSLRGLNEQFF.

The chain recombines TRBV5-4 with TRBJ2-7; 14 bases agree with TRBD2. The CDR3 is made up of 15 amino acids. V shed 4 bases and J 7 bases; nucleotides not matched to a gene: 7. CDR1 and CDR2 (germline): SGHNT, YYREEE (reference sequence). The CDR3 DNA reads TGTGCCAGCAGCCGACTAGCGGGAGGGCCGGGGGAGCAGTACTTC. Its translation: CASSRLAGGPGEQYF.

The chain carries TRBV6-1 and TRBJ2-7; unclear D gene. The CDR3 is made up of 14 amino acids. The germline V gene has CDR1 MNHNS and CDR2 SASEGT. The ends were cut back, 7 bases at V and 1 base at J, with 14 bases in the middle. The DNA of the CDR3 is TGTGCCAGCAACTTGGACCCGTCATCCTACGAGCAGTACTTC. It is translated as CASNLDPSSYEQYF.

The chain links TRBV5-6 to TRBJ2-7; 8 positions match TRBD1. Germline lookup yields CDR1 SGHDT and CDR2 YYEEEE. The ends lost 5 bases at V and 9 bases at J; junction bases unmatched: 10. This CDR3 spans 13 amino acids. CDR3 amino acids: CASSPTGANVQYF. As DNA, the CDR3 is TGTGCCAGCAGTCCGACAGGGGCTAACGTGCAGTACTTC.

The chain joins TRBV28 to TRBJ1-4; D is perhaps TRBD1 (5 bases). The CDR3 covers 17 residues. Trimming left V 1 base short and J 4 bases short, with 16 bases between. CDR1 MDHEN and CDR2 SYDVKM come from the germline V gene. The CDR3 spells CASSLFQGPWGNEKLFF. The CDR3 bases are TGTGCCAGCAGTTTATTTCAGGGCCCCTGGGGTAATGAAAAACTGTTTTTT.

The chain recombines TRBV5-1 with TRBJ2-1, with 7 bases identical to TRBD2. CDR3 length: 16 amino acids. Germline CDR1 is SGHRS and CDR2 is YFSETQ. V shed 5 bases, J shed 7 bases, and the junction held 15 bases outside the gene matches. CDR3: CASRQPGLTMNNEQFF. The CDR3 region has the DNA TGCGCCAGCAGACAGCCGGGACTAACCATGAATAATGAGCAGTTCTTC.

Note on this clone: At the DNA level, this CDR3 is encoded by other sequences in the same sample as well. J is TRBJ2-1 and V is TRBV5-4; D is possibly TRBD1 (5 bases). Per germline, CDR1 SGHNT and CDR2 YYREEE (reference sequence). V lost 0 bases to trimming and J lost 2 bases, with 9 bases between them. The CDR3 consists of 15 residues. The CDR3 nucleotides are TGTGCCAGCAGCTTGGGCTCAGGGCCCTACAATGAGCAGTTCTTC. Protein sequence: CASSLGSGPYNEQFF.

This sequence joins TRBV5-5 and TRBJ2-1; D might be TRBD2 (5 bases). V gave up 4 bases and J gave up 3 bases, with 20 bases separating them. Germline V gives CDR1 SGHKS, CDR2 YYEKEE (reference sequence). The CDR3 totals 17 residues. Written as DNA, the CDR3 is TGTGCCAGCAGCGCCTCCCCCCGGGGTACGAGCTACAATGAGCAGTTCTTC. It translates to CASSASPRGTSYNEQFF.

This clone was found once. The chain recombines TRBV28 with TRBJ1-4; D is uncertain. The V end lost 4 bases, the J end lost 0 bases, and 6 bases lay between the germline ends. This CDR3 region has 14 residues. The germline V gene encodes CDR1 MDHEN and CDR2 SYDVKM. In DNA form, the CDR3 reads TGTGCCAGCAGTTCCGTCGCAACTAATGAAAAACTGTTTTTT. It codes for CASSSVATNEKLFF.

This chain connects TRBV7-8 to TRBJ2-7; 10 bases are shared with TRBD1. Germline V gene lookup returns CDR1 SGHVS and CDR2 FQNEAQ. The ends lost 5 bases at V and 6 bases at J; junction bases unmatched: 7. This CDR3 is 14 amino acids long. In nucleotides, the CDR3 is TGTGCCAGCAGCCCGCGGACAGGGGGGGCCGAGCAGTACTTC. It yields the protein CASSPRTGGAEQYF. The full variable domain, its missing parts supplied by reference TRBV7-8 and TRBJ2-7, is GAGVSQSPRYKVAKRGQDVALRCDPISGHVSLFWYQQALGQGPEFLTYFQNEAQLDKSGLPSDRFFAERPEGSVSTLKIQRTQQEDSAVYLCASSPRTGGAEQYFGPGTRLTVT.

V gene TRBV7-8 combines with J gene TRBJ2-3; TRBD1 agrees at 7 bases. V trimming: 5 bases; J trimming: 4 bases; junction bases outside the gene matches: 9. Germline V CDR1 and CDR2: SGHVS, FQNEAQ. This CDR3 has 15 amino acids. In DNA form, the CDR3 reads TGTGCCAGCAGCCCACAGCGACAGGGTTCAGATACGCAGTATTTT. Its translation: CASSPQRQGSDTQYF.

This clone was recorded a few times. V and J are TRBV11-2 and TRBJ2-3, with D unresolved. Trimming removed 4 bases from V and 1 base from J, with 21 bases in between. From germline, CDR1 is SGHAT and CDR2 FQNNGV. This CDR3 is 18 amino acids long. The CDR3 reads CASSSYTTSHIGTDTQYF. CDR3 coding DNA: TGTGCCAGCAGCTCCTATACTACTTCTCATATTGGCACAGATACGCAGTATTTT.

This clone is medium-sized by share. This rearrangement joins TRBV2 to TRBJ2-7; D is possibly TRBD1 (6 bases). The CDR3 runs to 15 residues. CDR1 is SNHLY, CDR2 FYNNEI, per germline. V gave up 7 bases and J gave up 3 bases, with 19 bases separating them. CDR3 region: CASTPREQGSYEQYF. The DNA of the CDR3 is TGTGCCAGCACTCCTAGGGAACAGGGAAGCTACGAGCAGTACTTC.

This clone showed up many times. The chain has TRBV6-1 and TRBJ2-6, with a weak D call TRBD2 (5 bases). The germline gives CDR1 MNHNS, CDR2 SASEGT. The CDR3 covers 15 residues. V was cut by 5 bases and J by 1 base, with 9 bases left in between. The CDR3 loop reads CASSQGGSGANVLTF. The CDR3 coding sequence is TGTGCCAGCAGTCAAGGCGGGTCTGGGGCCAACGTCCTGACTTTC.

The V and J genes are TRBV4-1 and TRBJ2-5; 8 nucleotides agree with TRBD1. Germline V gene sequence: CDR1 MGHRA, CDR2 YSYEKL. J gave up 5 bases and V 4 bases, and 9 bases lay outside the gene matches. The CDR3 has 15 residues. The CDR3 DNA is TGCGCCAGCAGCCCACCTGACAGGGGAAGGGAGACCCAGTACTTC. This gives the protein CASSPPDRGRETQYF.

This clone was observed many times. The J gene is TRBJ2-7, the V gene TRBV28, with 8 nucleotides matching TRBD2. Trimming removed 1 base from V and 9 bases from J; junction bases left unmatched: 14. In germline, CDR1 is MDHEN, CDR2 SYDVKM. CDR3 length: 16 residues. CDR3 residues: CASSLSILDGREGQYF. The CDR3 region has the DNA TGTGCCAGCAGTTTATCCATCTTGGACGGTCGGGAGGGGCAGTACTTC.

This clone occurred many times. This sequence joins TRBV7-6 and TRBJ2-1, with D perhaps TRBD1 (5 bases). Germline CDR1 SGHVS, CDR2 FNYEAQ. With 1 base removed from V and 4 bases from J, the gap between germline ends came to 11 bases. This CDR3 is built from 15 residues. DNA for the CDR3: TGTGCCAGCAGCTTAGATCGGGCAGGGTACAATGAGCAGTTCTTC. Translating gives CASSLDRAGYNEQFF.

This clone was seen a handful of times. The chain couples TRBV6-1 to TRBJ2-7; TRBD2 is a possible D gene (6 bases). CDR3 size: 15 residues. From germline, CDR1 is MNHNS and CDR2 SASEGT. V was clipped by 1 base and J by 2 bases, with 12 bases between them. CDR3 sequence (DNA): TGTGCCAGCAGTGAAGAGGAGGGCGGAACCTACGAGCAGTACTTC. It codes for CASSEEEGGTYEQYF.

The chain couples TRBV5-1 to TRBJ2-1; 11 bases agree with TRBD2. The CDR3 contains 17 residues. With 0 bases clipped from V and 8 bases from J, the junction kept 10 bases outside the gene matches. Per germline, CDR1 SGHRS and CDR2 YFSETQ. CDR3 sequence reads: CASSLGQLAGAGDEQFF. In nucleotides, the CDR3 is TGCGCCAGCAGCTTGGGTCAACTAGCGGGAGCGGGCGATGAGCAGTTCTTC.